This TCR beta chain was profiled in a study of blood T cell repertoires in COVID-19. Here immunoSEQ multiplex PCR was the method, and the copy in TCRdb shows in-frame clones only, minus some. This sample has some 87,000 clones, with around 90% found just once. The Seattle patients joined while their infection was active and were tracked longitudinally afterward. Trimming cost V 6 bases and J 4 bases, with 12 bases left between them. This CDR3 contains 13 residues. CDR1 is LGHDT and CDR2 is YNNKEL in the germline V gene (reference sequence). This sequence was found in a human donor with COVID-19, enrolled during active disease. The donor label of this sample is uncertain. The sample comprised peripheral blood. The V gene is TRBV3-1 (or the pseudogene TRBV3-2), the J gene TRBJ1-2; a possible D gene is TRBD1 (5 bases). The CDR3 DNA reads TGTGCCAGCAGTCTCGACAGTCCCTATGGCTACACCTTC. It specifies CASSLDSPYGYTF.